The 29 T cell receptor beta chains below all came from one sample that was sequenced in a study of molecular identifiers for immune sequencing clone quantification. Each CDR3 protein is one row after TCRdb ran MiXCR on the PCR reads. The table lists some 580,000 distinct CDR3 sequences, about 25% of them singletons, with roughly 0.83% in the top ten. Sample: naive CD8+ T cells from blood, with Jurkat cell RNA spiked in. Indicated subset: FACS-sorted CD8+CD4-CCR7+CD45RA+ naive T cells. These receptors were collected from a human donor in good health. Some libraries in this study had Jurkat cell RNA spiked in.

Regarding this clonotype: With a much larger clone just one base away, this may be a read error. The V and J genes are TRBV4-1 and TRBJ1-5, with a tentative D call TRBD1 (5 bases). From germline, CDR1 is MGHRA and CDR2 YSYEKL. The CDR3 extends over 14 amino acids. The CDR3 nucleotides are TGCGCCAGCGGCCAAGACAGTTACAATCAGCCCCAGCATTTT. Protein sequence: CASGQDSYNQPQHF.

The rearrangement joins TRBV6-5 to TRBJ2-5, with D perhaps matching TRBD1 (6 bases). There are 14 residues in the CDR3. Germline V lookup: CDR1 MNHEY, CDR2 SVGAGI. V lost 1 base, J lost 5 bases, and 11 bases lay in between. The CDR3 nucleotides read TGTGCCAGCAGTTACTACAGGGTGGGGGAGACCCAGTACTTC. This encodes CASSYYRVGETQYF.

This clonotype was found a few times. The CDR3 loop is CASSSDSKHYNEQFF. The DNA for the CDR3 is TGTGCCAGCAGCTCGGACAGCAAACATTACAATGAGCAGTTCTTC. This chain joins TRBV7-9 and TRBJ2-1; D possibly corresponds to TRBD1 (6 bases). This CDR3 region has 15 residues. The V and J ends lost 4 bases and 4 bases respectively, with 14 bases between them. Germline values: CDR1 SEHNR, CDR2 FQNEAQ (reference sequence).

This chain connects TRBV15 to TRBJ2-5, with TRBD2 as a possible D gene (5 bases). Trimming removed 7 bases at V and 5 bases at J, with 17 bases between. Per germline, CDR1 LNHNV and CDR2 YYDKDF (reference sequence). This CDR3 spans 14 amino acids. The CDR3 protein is CATTGERNEETQYF. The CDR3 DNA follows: TGTGCCACCACCGGGGAGAGGAACGAGGAGACCCAGTACTTC.

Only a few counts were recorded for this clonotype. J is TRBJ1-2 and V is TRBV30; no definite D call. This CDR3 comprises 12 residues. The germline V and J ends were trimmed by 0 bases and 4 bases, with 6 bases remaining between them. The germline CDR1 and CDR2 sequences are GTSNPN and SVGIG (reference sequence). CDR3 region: CAWSVDGYGYTF. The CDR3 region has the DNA TGTGCCTGGAGTGTAGACGGCTATGGCTACACCTTC.

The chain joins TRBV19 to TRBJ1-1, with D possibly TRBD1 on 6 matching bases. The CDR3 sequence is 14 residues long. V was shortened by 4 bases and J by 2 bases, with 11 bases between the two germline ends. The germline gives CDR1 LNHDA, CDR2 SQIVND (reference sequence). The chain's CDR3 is CASSTGTFNTEAFF. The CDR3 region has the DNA TGTGCCAGTAGTACCGGGACATTCAACACTGAAGCTTTCTTT.

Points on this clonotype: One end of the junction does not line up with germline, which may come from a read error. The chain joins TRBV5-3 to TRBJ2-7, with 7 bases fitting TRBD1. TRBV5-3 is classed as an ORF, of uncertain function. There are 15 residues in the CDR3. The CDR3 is CASSLAGGSDYEQYF. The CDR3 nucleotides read TGTGCCAGCAGCTTGGCAGGGGGTTCGGACTACGAGCAGTACTTC.

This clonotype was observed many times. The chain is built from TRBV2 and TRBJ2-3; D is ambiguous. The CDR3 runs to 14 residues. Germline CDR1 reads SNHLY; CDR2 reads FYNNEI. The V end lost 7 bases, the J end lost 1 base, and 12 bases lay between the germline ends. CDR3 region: CASIELDGTDTQYF. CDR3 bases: TGTGCCAGCATAGAGCTAGATGGCACAGATACGCAGTATTTT.

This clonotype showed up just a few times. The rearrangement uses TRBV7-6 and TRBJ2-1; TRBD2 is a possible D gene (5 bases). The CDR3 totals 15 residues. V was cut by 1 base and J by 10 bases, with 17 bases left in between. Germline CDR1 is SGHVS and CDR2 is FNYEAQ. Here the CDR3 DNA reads TGTGCCAGCAGCTTAGTCATGCGGACTCCACAGGAGCAGTTCTTC. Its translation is CASSLVMRTPQEQFF.

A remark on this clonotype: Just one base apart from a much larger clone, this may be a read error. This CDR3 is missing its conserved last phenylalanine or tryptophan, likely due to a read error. The CDR3: CASSAGREAKNIQYS. DNA of the CDR3: TGTGCCAGCAGTGCCGGCAGGGAAGCCAAAAACATTCAGTACTCC. The chain uses TRBV2 and TRBJ2-4, with D possibly matching TRBD1 (5 bases). Germline lookup yields CDR1 SNHLY and CDR2 FYNNEI. The CDR3 extends over 15 amino acids. The V end was cut by 4 bases, the J end by 0 bases, with 10 bases between.

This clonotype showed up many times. The CDR3 DNA sequence: TGTGCCAGCAGCCCGGCGGCAGGTGTAGTTGCTGAAGCTTTCTTT. Translating gives CASSPAAGVVAEAFF. The chain has TRBV14 and TRBJ1-1, with D uncertain. V lost 4 bases and J 6 bases, leaving 18 bases between the germline ends. The CDR3 has 15 residues. CDR1 is SGHDN, CDR2 FVKESK, per germline.

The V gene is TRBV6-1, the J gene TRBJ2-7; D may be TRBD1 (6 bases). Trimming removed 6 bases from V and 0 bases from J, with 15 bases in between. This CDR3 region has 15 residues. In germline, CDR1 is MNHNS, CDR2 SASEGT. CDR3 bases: TGTGCCAGCAGGGCCAGGGGAAAGGACTCCTACGAGCAGTACTTC. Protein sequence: CASRARGKDSYEQYF.

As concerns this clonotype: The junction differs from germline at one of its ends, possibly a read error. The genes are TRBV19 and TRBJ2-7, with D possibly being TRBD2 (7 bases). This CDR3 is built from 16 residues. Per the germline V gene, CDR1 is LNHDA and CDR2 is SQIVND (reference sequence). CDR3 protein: CASSIGGPASSYGQYF. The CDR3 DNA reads TGTGCCAGTAGTATCGGGGGGCCGGCCAGCTCCTACGGGCAGTACTTC.

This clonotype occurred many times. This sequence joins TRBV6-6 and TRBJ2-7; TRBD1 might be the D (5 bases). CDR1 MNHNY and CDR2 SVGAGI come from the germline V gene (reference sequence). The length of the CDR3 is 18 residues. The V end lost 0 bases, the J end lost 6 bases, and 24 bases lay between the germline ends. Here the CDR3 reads CASSYSVFRGGGVGEQYF. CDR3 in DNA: TGTGCCAGCAGTTACTCCGTTTTTAGGGGTGGTGGCGTTGGCGAGCAGTACTTC.

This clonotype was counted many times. The CDR3: CASTNGGYTGELFF. The CDR3 DNA follows: TGCGCCAGCACTAATGGCGGGTACACCGGGGAGCTGTTTTTT. This chain connects TRBV5-1 to TRBJ2-2; weak D call: TRBD2 (5 bases). The germline V and J ends were trimmed by 6 bases and 3 bases, with 12 bases remaining between them. Germline CDR1 SGHRS, CDR2 YFSETQ. The CDR3 runs 14 residues.

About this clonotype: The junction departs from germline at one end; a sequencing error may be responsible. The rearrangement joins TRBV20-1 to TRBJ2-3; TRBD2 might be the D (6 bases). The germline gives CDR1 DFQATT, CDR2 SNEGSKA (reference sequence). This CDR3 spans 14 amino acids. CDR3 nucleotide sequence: TGCGGTGCGACCGATGCGGGGTACACAGATACGCAGTATTTT. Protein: CGATDAGYTDTQYF.

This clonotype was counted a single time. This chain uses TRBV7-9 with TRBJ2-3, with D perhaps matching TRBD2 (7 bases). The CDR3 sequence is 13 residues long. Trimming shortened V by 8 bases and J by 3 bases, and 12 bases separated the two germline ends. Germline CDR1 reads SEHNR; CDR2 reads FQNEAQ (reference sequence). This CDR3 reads CASGGGGTDTQYF. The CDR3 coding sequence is TGTGCCAGCGGGGGGGGCGGGACAGATACGCAGTATTTT.

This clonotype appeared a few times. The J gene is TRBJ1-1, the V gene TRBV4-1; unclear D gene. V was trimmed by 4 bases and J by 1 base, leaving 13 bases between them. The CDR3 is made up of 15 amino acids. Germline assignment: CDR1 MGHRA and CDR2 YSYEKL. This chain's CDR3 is CASSLVLTQNTEAFF. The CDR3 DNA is TGCGCCAGCAGCCTAGTCTTGACACAGAACACTGAAGCTTTCTTT.

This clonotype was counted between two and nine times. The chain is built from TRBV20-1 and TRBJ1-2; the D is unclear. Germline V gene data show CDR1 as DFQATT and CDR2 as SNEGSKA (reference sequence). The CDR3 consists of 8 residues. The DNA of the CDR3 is TGCAACCCTTATGGCTACACCTTC. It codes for CNPYGYTF.

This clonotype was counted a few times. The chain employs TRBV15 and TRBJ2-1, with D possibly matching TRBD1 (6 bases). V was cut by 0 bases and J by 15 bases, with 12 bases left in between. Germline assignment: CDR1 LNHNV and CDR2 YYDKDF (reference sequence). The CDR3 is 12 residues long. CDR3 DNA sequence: TGTGCCACCAGCAGAGAAGGGGGTGGTTTGTTCTTC. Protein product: CATSREGGGLFF.

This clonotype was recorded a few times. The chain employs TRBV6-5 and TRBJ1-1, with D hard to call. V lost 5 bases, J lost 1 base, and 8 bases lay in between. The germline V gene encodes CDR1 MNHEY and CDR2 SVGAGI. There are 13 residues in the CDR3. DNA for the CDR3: TGTGCCAGCAGTGAGTCAGCGAACACTGAAGCTTTCTTT. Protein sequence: CASSESANTEAFF.

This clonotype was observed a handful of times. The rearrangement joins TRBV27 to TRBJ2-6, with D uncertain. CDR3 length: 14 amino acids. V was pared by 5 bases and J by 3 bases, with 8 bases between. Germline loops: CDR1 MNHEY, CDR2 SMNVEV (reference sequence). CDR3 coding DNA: TGTGCCAGCAGTCTCGTTATTGGGGCCAACGTCCTGACTTTC. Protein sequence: CASSLVIGANVLTF.

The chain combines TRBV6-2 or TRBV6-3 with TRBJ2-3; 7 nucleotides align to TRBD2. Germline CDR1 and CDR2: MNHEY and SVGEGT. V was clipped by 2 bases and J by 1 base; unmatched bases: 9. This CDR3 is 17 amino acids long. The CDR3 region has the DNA TGTGCCAGCAGTTACCCCCGGGTAGCGGGTGGCACAGATACGCAGTATTTT. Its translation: CASSYPRVAGGTDTQYF.

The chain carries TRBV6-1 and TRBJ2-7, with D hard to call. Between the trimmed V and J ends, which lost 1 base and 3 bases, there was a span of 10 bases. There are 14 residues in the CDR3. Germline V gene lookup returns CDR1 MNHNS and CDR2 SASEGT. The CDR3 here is CASSEGIRFYEQYF. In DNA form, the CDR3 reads TGTGCCAGCAGTGAAGGAATAAGGTTCTACGAGCAGTACTTC.

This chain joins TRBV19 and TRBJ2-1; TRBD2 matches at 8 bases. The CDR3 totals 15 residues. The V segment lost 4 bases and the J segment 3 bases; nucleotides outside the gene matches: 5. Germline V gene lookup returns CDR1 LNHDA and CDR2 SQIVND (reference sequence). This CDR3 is CASSTTSGYYNEQFF. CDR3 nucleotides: TGTGCCAGTAGTACTACTAGCGGATACTACAATGAGCAGTTCTTC.

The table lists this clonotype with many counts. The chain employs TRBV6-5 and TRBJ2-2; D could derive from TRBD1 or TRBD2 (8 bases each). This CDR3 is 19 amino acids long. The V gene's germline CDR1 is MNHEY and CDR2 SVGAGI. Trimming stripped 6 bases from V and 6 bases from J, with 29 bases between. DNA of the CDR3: TGTGCCAGCAGCCCCAGGACAGGGCGACTAGCGTACCCACCCGGGGAGCTGTTTTTT. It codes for CASSPRTGRLAYPPGELFF.

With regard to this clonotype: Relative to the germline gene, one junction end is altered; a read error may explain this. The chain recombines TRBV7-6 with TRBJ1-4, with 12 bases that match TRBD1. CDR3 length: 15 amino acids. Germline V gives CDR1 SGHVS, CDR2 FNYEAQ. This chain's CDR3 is CASSQGQGANEKLFF. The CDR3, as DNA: TGTGCCAGCAGCCAGGGACAGGGGGCTAATGAAAAATTGTTTTTT.

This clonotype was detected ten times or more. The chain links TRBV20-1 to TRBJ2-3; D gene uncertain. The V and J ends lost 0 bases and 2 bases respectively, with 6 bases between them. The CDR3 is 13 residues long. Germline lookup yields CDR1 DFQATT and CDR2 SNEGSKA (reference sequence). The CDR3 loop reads CSARDQHTDTQYF. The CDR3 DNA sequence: TGCAGTGCTAGAGATCAACACACAGATACGCAGTATTTT.

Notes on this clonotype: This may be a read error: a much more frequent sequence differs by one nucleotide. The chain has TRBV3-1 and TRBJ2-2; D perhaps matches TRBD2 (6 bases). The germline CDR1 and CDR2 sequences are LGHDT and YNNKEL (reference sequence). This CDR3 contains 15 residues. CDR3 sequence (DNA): TGTGCCAGCAGCCAAGTGAAAACGAACACCGGGGGGCTGTTTTTT. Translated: CASSQVKTNTGGLFF.